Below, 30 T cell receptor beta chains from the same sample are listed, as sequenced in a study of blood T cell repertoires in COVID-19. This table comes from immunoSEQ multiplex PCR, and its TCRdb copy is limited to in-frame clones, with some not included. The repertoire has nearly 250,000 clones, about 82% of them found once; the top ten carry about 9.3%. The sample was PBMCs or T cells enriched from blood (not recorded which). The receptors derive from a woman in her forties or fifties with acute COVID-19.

CDR3 DNA sequence: TGTGCCAGCAGTTACTCGGTGGCCTCGGGTCAGCCCCAGCATTTT. Encoded protein: CASSYSVASGQPQHF. V is TRBV6-5 and J is TRBJ1-5; no reliable D call. CDR3 length: 15 amino acids. The V and J ends lost 0 bases and 6 bases respectively, with 12 bases between them. Germline lookup yields CDR1 MNHEY and CDR2 SVGAGI.

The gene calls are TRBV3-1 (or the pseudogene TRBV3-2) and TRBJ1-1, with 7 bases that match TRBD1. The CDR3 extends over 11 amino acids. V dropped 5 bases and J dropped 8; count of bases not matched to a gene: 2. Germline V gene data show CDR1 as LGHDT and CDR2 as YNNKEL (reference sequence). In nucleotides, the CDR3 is TGTGCCAGCAGCAAGACAGGGGAAGCTTTCTTT. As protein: CASSKTGEAFF.

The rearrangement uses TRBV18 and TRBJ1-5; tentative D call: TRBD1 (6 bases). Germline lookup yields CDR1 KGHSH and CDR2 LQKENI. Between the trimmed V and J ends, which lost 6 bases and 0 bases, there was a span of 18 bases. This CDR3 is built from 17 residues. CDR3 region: CASSPGTLDYSNQPQHF. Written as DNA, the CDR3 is TGTGCCAGCTCGCCCGGGACACTCGATTATAGCAATCAGCCCCAGCATTTT.

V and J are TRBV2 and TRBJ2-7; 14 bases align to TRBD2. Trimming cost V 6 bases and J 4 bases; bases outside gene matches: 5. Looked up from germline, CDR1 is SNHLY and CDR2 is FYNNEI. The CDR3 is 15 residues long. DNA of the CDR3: TGTGCCAGCAGCGCGAGGACTAGCGGGGGGTACGAGCAGTACTTC. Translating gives CASSARTSGGYEQYF. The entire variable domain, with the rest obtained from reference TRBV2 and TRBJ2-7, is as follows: EPEVTQTPSHQVTQMGQEVILRCVPISNHLYFYWYRQILGQKVEFLVSFYNNEISEKSEIFDDQFSVERPDGSNFTLKIRSTKLEDSAMYFCASSARTSGGYEQYFGPGTRLTVT.

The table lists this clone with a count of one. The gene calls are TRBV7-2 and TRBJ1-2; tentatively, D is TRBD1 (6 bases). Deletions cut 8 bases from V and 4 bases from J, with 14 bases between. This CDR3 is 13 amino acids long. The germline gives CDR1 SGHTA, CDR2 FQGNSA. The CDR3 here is CASASGAGYGYTF. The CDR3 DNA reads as TGTGCCAGCGCGTCAGGGGCAGGCTATGGCTACACCTTC.

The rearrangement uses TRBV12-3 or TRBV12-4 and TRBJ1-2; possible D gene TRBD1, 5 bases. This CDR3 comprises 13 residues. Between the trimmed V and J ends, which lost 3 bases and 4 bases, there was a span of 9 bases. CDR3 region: CASSFGGAYGYTF. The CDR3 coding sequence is TGTGCCAGCAGTTTCGGAGGGGCCTATGGCTACACCTTC.

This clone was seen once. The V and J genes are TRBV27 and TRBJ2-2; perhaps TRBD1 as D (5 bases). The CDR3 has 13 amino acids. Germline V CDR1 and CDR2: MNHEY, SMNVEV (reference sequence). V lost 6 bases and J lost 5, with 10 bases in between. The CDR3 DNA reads TGTGCCAGCAGACGGCCAGGGACCGGGGAGCTGTTTTTT. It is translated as CASRRPGTGELFF.

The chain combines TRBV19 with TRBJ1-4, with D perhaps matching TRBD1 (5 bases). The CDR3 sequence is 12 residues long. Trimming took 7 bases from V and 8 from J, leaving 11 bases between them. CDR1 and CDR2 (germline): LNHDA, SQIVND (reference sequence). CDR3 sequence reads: CASTRRGEKLFF. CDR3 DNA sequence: TGTGCCAGTACCCGACGGGGGGAAAAACTGTTTTTT.

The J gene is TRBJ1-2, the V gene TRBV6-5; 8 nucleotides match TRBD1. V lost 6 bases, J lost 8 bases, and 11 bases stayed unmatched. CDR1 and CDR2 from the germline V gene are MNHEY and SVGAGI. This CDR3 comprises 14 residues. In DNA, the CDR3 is TGTGCCAGCAGAAATCAGGGGGCGCGAGGGGGCTACACCTTC. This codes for CASRNQGARGGYTF.

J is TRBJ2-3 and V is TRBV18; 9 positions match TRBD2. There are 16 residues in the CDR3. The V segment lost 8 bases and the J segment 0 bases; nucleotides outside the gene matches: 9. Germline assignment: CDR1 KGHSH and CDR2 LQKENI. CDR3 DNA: TGTGCCAGCCAACGTAGCGGGGGATTCAGCACAGATACGCAGTATTTT. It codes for CASQRSGGFSTDTQYF.

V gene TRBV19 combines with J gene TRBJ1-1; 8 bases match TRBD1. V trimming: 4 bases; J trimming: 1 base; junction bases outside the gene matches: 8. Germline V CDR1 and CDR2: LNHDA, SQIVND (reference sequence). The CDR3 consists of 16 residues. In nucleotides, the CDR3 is TGTGCCAGTAGTACCCTGAACAGGGGGAGGAACACTGAAGCTTTCTTT. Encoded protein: CASSTLNRGRNTEAFF. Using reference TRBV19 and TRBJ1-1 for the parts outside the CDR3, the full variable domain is DGGITQSPKYLFRKEGQNVTLSCEQNLNHDAMYWYRQDPGQGLRLIYYSQIVNDFQKGDIAEGYSVSREKKESFPLTVTSAQKNPTAFYLCASSTLNRGRNTEAFFGQGTRLTVV.

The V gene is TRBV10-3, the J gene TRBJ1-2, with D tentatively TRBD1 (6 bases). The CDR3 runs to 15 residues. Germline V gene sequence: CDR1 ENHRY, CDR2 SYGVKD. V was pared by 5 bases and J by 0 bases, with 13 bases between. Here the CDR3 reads CAISTRTDPNYGYTF. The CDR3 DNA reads TGTGCCATCAGTACCCGGACAGATCCTAACTATGGCTACACCTTC.

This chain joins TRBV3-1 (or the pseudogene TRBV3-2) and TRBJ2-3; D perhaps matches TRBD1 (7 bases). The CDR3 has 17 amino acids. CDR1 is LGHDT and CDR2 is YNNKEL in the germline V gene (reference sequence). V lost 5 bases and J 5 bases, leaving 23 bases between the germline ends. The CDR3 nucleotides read TGTGCCAGCAGCGAGCCAAGGGCAGGGGGGCCCAAAGATACGCAGTATTTT. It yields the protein CASSEPRAGGPKDTQYF.

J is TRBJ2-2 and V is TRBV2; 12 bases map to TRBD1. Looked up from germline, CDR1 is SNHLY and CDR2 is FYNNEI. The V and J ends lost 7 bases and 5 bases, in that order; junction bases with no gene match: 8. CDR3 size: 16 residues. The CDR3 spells CASTGTGGLVTGELFF. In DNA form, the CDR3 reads TGTGCCAGCACGGGGACAGGGGGCTTGGTAACCGGGGAGCTGTTTTTT. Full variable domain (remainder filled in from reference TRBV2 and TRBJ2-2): EPEVTQTPSHQVTQMGQEVILRCVPISNHLYFYWYRQILGQKVEFLVSFYNNEISEKSEIFDDQFSVERPDGSNFTLKIRSTKLEDSAMYFCASTGTGGLVTGELFFGEGSRLTVL.

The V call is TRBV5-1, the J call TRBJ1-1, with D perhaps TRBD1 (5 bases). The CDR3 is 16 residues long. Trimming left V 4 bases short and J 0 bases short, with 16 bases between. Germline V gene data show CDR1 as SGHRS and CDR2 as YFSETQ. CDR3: CASSLRDGGMNTEAFF. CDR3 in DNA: TGCGCCAGCAGCCTCCGGGATGGGGGGATGAACACTGAAGCTTTCTTT.

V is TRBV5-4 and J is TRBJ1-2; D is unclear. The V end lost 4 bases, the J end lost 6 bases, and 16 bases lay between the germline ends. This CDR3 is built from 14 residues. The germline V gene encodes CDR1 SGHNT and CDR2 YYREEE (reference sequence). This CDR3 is CASSRAGGVDGYTF. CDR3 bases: TGTGCCAGCAGCCGGGCGGGCGGGGTGGATGGCTACACCTTC. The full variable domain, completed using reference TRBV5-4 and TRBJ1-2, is ETGVTQSPTHLIKTRGQQVTLRCSSQSGHNTVSWYQQALGQGPQFIFQYYREEENGRGNFPPRFSGLQFPNYSSELNVNALELDDSALYLCASSRAGGVDGYTFGSGTRLTVV.

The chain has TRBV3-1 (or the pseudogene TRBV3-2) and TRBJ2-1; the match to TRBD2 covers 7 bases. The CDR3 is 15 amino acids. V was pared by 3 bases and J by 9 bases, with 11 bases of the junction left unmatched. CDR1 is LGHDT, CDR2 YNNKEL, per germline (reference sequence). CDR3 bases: TGTGCCAGCAGCCATGGCCGTGGGGGGGGAGGTGAGCAGTTCTTC. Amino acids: CASSHGRGGGGEQFF.

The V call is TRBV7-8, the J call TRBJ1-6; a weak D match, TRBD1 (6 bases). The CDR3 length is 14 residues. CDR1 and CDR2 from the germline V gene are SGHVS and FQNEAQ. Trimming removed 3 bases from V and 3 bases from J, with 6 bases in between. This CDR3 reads CASSLTGYNSPLHF. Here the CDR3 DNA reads TGTGCCAGCAGCTTGACAGGCTATAATTCACCCCTCCACTTT.

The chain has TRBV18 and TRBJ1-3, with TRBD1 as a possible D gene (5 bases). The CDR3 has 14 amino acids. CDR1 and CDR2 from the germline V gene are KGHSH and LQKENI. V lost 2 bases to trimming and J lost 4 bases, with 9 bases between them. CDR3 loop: CASSPRQGGNTIYF. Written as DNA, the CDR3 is TGTGCCAGCTCACCAAGGCAGGGAGGAAACACCATATATTTT.

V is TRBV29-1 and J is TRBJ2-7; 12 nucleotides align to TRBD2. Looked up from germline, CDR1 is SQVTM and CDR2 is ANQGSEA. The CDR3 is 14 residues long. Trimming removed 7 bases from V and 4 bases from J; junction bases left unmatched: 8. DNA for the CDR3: TGCAGCGCCCAGAGACTAGCGGGAGATTACGAGCAGTACTTC. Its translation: CSAQRLAGDYEQYF.

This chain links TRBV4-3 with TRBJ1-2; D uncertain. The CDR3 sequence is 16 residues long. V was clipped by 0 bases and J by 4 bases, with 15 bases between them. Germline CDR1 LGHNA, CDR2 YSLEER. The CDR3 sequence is CASSQDQPGYSYGYTF. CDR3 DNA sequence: TGCGCCAGCAGCCAAGATCAACCGGGGTACAGCTATGGCTACACCTTC.

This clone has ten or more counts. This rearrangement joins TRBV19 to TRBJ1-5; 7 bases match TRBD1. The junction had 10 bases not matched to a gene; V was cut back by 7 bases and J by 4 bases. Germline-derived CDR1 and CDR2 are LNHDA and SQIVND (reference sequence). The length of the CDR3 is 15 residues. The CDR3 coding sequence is TGTGCCAGTAAAATGGACAGGCGCAAGAATCAGCCCCAGCATTTT. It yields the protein CASKMDRRKNQPQHF.

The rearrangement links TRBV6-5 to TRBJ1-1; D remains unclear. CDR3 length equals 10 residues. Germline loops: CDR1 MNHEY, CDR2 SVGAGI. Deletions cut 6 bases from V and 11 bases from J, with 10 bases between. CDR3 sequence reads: CASRGRGAFF. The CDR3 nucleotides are TGTGCCAGCAGAGGGCGAGGGGCTTTCTTT.

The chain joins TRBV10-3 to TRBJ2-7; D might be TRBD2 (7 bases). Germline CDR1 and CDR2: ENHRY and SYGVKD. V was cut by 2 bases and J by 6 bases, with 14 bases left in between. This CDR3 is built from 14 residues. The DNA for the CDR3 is TGTGCCATCAGTGAGCGGGGGGCAGATCTCGAGCAGTACTTC. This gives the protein CAISERGADLEQYF.

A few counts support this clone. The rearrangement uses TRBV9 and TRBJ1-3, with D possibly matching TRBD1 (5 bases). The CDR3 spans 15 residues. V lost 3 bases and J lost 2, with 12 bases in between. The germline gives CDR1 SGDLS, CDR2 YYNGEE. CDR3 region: CASSARGSAGNTIYF. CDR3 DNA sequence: TGTGCCAGCAGCGCAAGGGGCTCGGCTGGAAACACCATATATTTT.

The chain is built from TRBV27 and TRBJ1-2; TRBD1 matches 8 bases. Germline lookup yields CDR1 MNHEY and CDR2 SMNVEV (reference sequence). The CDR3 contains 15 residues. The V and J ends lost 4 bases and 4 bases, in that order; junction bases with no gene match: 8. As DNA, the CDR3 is TGTGCCAGCAGTTCTAGTGGACAGGGCGCCTATGGCTACACCTTC. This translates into CASSSSGQGAYGYTF.

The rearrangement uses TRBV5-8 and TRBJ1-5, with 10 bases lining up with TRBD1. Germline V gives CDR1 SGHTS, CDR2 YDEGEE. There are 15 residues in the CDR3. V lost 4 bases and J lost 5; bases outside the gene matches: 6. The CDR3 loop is CASSIGTGEDQPQHF. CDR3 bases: TGTGCCAGCAGCATCGGGACAGGGGAGGATCAGCCCCAGCATTTT.

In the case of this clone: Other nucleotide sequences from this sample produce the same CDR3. In nucleotides, the CDR3 is TGTGCCAGTAGTATAGGACACTACGAGCAGTACTTC. Translated, it gives CASSIGHYEQYF. The chain joins TRBV19 to TRBJ2-7; no firm D call. Trimming pared 1 base from V and 3 bases from J, leaving 4 bases between. Germline-derived CDR1 and CDR2 are LNHDA and SQIVND (reference sequence). The CDR3 totals 12 residues.

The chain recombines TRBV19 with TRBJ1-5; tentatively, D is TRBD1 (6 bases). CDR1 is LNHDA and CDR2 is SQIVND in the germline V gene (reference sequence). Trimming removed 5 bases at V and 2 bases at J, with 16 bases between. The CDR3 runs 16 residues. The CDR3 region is CASSSSLAGGNQPQHF. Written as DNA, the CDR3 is TGTGCCAGTAGTTCCTCCCTGGCAGGGGGCAATCAGCCCCAGCATTTT.

CDR3 protein: CASSSQTGNTEAFF. The CDR3 bases are TGTGCCAGCAGCTCGCAGACAGGGAACACTGAAGCTTTCTTT. The rearrangement links TRBV3-1 (or the pseudogene TRBV3-2) to TRBJ1-1; tentative D call: TRBD1 (6 bases). Germline lookup yields CDR1 LGHDT and CDR2 YNNKEL (reference sequence). The V and J ends lost 5 bases and 1 base respectively, with 11 bases between them. The length of the CDR3 is 14 residues.